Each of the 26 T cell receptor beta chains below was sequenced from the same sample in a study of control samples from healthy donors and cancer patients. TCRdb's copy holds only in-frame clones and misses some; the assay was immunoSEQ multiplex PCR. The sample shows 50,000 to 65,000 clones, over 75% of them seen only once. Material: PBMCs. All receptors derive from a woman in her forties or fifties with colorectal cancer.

Here the CDR3 reads CASSLYNLETQYF. CDR3 in DNA: TGTGCCAGCAGCTTATATAATTTGGAGACCCAGTACTTC. The chain combines TRBV7-9 with TRBJ2-5, with unresolved D. Germline CDR1 and CDR2: SEHNR and FQNEAQ (reference sequence). The CDR3 totals 13 residues. Trimming pared 2 bases from V and 5 bases from J, leaving 9 bases between.

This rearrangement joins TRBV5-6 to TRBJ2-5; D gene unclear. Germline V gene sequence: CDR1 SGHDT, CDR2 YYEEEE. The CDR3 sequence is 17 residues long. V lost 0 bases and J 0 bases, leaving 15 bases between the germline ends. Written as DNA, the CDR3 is TGTGCCAGCAGCTTGGTCAAGGGTCGAGATTACCAAGAGACCCAGTACTTC. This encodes CASSLVKGRDYQETQYF.

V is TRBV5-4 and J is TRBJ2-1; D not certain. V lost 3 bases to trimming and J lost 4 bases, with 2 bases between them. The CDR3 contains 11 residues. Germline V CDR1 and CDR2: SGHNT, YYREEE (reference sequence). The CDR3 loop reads CASSSYNEQFF. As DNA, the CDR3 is TGTGCCAGCAGCTCGTACAATGAGCAGTTCTTC.

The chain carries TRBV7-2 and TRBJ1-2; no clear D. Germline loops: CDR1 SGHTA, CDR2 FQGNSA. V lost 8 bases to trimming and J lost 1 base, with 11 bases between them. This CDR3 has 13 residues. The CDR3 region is CASGPSYNYGYTF. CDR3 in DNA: TGTGCCAGCGGTCCCAGCTATAACTATGGCTACACCTTC. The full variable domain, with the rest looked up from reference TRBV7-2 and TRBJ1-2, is GAGVSQSPSNKVTEKGKDVELRCDPISGHTALYWYRQSLGQGLEFLIYFQGNSAPDKSGLPSDRFSAERTGGSVSTLTIQRTQQEDSAVYLCASGPSYNYGYTFGSGTRLTVV.

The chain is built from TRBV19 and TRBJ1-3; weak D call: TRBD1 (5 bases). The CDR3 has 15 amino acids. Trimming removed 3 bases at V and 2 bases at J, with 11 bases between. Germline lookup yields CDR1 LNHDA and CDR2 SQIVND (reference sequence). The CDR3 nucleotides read TGTGCCAGTAGTATCGGCAGGGAGGCTGGAAACACCATATATTTT. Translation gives CASSIGREAGNTIYF. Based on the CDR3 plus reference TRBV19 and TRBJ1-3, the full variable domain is DGGITQSPKYLFRKEGQNVTLSCEQNLNHDAMYWYRQDPGQGLRLIYYSQIVNDFQKGDIAEGYSVSREKKESFPLTVTSAQKNPTAFYLCASSIGREAGNTIYFGEGSWLTVV.

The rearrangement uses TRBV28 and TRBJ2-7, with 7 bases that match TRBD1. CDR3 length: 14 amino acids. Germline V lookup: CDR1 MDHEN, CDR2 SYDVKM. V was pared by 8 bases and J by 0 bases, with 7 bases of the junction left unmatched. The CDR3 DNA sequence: TGTGCCAGCGGTGACAGGGTGAGCTCCTACGAGCAGTACTTC. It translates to CASGDRVSSYEQYF. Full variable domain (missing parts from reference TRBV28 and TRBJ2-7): DVKVTQSSRYLVKRTGEKVFLECVQDMDHENMFWYRQDPGLGLRLIYFSYDVKMKEKGDIPEGYSVSREKKERFSLILESASTNQTSMYLCASGDRVSSYEQYFGPGTRLTVT.

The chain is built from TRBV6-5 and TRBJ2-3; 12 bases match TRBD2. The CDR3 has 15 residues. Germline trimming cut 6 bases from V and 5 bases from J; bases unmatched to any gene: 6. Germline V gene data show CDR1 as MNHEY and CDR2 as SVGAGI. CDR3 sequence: CASSRLAGEGDTQYF. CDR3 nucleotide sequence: TGTGCCAGCAGCCGACTAGCGGGAGAAGGAGATACGCAGTATTTT.

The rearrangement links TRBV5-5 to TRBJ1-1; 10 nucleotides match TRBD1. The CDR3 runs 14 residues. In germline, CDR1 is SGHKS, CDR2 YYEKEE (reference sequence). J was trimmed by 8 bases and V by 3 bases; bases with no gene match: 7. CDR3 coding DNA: TGTGCCAGCAGCTATCGGACAGGGGGAGCGGAAGCTTTCTTT. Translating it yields CASSYRTGGAEAFF.

The CDR3 DNA follows: TGTGCCAGCAGCCCCGCGGCATTCTACGAGCAGTACTTC. Residues: CASSPAAFYEQYF. The chain carries TRBV7-2 and TRBJ2-7; D gene unclear. This CDR3 is 13 amino acids long. Germline lookup yields CDR1 SGHTA and CDR2 FQGNSA. With 5 bases removed from V and 3 bases from J, the gap between germline ends came to 11 bases. The entire variable domain, with the rest obtained from reference TRBV7-2 and TRBJ2-7, is as follows: GAGVSQSPSNKVTEKGKDVELRCDPISGHTALYWYRQSLGQGLEFLIYFQGNSAPDKSGLPSDRFSAERTGGSVSTLTIQRTQQEDSAVYLCASSPAAFYEQYFGPGTRLTVT.

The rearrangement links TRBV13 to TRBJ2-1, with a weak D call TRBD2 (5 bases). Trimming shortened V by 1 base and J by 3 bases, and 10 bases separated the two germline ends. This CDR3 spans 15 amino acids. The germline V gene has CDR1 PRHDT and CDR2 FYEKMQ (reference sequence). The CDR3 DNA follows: TGTGCCAGCAGCTTAGAGCGGCTCGGCTACAATGAGCAGTTCTTC. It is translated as CASSLERLGYNEQFF. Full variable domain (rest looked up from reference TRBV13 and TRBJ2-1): AAGVIQSPRHLIKEKRETATLKCYPIPRHDTVYWYQQGPGQDPQFLISFYEKMQSDKGSIPDRFSAQQFSDYHSELNMSSLELGDSALYFCASSLERLGYNEQFFGPGTRLTVL.

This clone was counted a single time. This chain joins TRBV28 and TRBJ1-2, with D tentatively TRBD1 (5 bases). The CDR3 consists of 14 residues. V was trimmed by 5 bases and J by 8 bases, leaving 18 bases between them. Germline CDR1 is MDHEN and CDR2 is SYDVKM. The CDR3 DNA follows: TGTGCCAGCAGTCTTAGCGGCAGGGCCAAGGGCTACACCTTC. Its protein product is CASSLSGRAKGYTF.

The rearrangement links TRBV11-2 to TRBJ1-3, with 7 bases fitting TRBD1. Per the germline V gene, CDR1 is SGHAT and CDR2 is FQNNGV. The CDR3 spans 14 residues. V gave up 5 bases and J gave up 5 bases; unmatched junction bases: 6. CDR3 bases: TGTGCCAGCAGCGCTGACAGGGTTAGAAACACCATATATTTT. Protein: CASSADRVRNTIYF. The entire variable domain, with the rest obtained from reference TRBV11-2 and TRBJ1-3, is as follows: EAGVAQSPRYKIIEKRQSVAFWCNPISGHATLYWYQQILGQGPKLLIQFQNNGVVDDSQLPKDRFSAERLKGVDSTLKIQPAKLEDSAVYLCASSADRVRNTIYFGEGSWLTVV.

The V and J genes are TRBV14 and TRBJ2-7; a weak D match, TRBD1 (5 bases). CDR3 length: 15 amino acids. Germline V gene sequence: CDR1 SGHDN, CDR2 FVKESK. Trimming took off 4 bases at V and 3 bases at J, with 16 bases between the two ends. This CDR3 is CASSPSGLRFYEQYF. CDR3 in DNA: TGTGCCAGCAGCCCCTCAGGGTTAAGGTTCTACGAGCAGTACTTC.

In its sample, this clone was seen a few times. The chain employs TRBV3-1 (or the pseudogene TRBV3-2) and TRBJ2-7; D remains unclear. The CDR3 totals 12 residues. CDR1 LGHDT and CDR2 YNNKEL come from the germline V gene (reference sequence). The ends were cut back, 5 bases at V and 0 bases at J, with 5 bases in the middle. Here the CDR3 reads CASSAHSYEQYF. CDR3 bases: TGTGCCAGCAGCGCGCACTCCTACGAGCAGTACTTC.

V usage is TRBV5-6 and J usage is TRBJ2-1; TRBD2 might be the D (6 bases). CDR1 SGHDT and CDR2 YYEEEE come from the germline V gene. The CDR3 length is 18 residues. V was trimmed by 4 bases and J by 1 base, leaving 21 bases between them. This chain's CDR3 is CASSGTWGREWSYNEQFF. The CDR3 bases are TGTGCCAGCAGCGGAACGTGGGGTCGGGAGTGGTCCTACAATGAGCAGTTCTTC.

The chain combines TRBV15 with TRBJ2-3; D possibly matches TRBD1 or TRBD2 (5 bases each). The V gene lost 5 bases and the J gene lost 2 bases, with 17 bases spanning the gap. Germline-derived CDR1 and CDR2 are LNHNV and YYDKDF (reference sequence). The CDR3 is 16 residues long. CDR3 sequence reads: CATSRGQRANTDTQYF. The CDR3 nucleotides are TGTGCCACCAGCCGGGGCCAGAGGGCTAACACAGATACGCAGTATTTT.

This chain's CDR3 is CAWRGPRGEQYF. The CDR3 DNA sequence: TGTGCCTGGAGGGGACCGCGGGGGGAGCAGTACTTC. The gene calls are TRBV30 and TRBJ2-7; TRBD2 matches at 7 bases. The CDR3 is 12 residues long. Losses at the gene ends were 3 bases for V and 7 bases for J; bases not matched to a gene: 6. Germline CDR1 is GTSNPN and CDR2 is SVGIG (reference sequence).

CDR3 residues: CAWSVAGGIDGYTF. Written as DNA, the CDR3 is TGTGCCTGGAGTGTGGCCGGGGGCATCGATGGCTACACCTTC. The gene calls are TRBV30 and TRBJ1-2; perhaps TRBD1 as D (6 bases). CDR1 is GTSNPN, CDR2 SVGIG, per germline (reference sequence). The germline V and J ends were trimmed by 0 bases and 6 bases, with 14 bases remaining between them. This CDR3 region has 14 residues.

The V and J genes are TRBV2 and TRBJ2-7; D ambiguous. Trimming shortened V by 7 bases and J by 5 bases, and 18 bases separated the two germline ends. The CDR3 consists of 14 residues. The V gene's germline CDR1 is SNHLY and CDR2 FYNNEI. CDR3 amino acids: CASTQFGQAHEQYF. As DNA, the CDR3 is TGTGCCAGCACCCAATTCGGGCAGGCCCACGAGCAGTACTTC. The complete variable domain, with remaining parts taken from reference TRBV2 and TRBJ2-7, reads EPEVTQTPSHQVTQMGQEVILRCVPISNHLYFYWYRQILGQKVEFLVSFYNNEISEKSEIFDDQFSVERPDGSNFTLKIRSTKLEDSAMYFCASTQFGQAHEQYFGPGTRLTVT.

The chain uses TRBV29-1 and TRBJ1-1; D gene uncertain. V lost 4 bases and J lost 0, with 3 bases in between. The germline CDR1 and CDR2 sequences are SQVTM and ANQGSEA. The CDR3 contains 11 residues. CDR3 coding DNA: TGCAGCGTTGTTGTGAACACTGAAGCTTTCTTT. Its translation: CSVVVNTEAFF.

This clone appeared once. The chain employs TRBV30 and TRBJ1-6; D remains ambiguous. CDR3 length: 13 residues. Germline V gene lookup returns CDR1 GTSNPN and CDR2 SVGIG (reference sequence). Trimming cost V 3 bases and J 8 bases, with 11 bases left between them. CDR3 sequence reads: CAWRLTRDSPLHF. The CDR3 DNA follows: TGTGCCTGGAGACTCACTCGGGATTCACCCCTCCACTTT.

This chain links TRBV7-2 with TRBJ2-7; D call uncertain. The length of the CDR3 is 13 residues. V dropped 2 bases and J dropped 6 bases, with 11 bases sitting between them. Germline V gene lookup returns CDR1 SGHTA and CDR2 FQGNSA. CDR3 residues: CASSLRVMSEQYF. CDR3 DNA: TGTGCCAGCAGCTTAAGAGTTATGAGCGAGCAGTACTTC.

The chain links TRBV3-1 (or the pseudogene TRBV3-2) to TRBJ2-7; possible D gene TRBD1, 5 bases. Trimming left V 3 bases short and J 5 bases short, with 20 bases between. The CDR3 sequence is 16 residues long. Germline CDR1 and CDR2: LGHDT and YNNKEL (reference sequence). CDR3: CASSQDVSVTDHEQYF. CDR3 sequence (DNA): TGTGCCAGCAGCCAGGACGTAAGTGTGACAGATCACGAGCAGTACTTC.

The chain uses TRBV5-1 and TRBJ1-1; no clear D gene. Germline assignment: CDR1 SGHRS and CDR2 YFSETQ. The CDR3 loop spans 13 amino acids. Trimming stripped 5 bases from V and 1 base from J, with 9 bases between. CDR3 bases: TGCGCCAGCAGTTTTACCTGGAACACTGAAGCTTTCTTT. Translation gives CASSFTWNTEAFF.

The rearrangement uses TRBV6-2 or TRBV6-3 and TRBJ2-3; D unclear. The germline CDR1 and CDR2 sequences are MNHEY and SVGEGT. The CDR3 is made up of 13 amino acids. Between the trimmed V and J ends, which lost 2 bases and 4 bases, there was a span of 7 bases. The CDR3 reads CASSYGAPDTQYF. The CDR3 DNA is TGTGCCAGCAGTTACGGAGCCCCAGATACGCAGTATTTT.

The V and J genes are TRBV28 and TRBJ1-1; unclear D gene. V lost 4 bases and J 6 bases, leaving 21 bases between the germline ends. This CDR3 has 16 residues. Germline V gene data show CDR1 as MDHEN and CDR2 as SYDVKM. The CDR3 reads CASSSPAPHSFSEAFF. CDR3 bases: TGTGCCAGCAGTTCGCCCGCCCCCCATTCTTTTTCTGAAGCTTTCTTT.